What follows describes a single TCR beta chain. The antigen is not known. The data are from a study of shared clonotypes between healthy human individuals. Whole-study results and caveats: Non-shared clonotypes displayed generation probabilities falling below those of clonotypes present in all four donors.

Sorted-subset replicate PCR reactions were performed with about 200 ng DNA, corresponding to roughly 30,000 T cell genomes. TCRdb's table, derived via immunoSEQ multiplex PCR, lists solely in-frame clones and lacks some. The sample lists about 1 million clones, approximately 70% occurring once. Germline loops: CDR1 MGHDK, CDR2 SYGVNS. The CDR3 spans 16 residues. Trimming at V came to 0 bases and at J to 2 bases, leaving 5 bases not matched to a gene. The sequenced sample consisted of memory CD4+ T cells sorted from blood. Described subset: CD45RA-negative fraction. The V call is TRBV25-1, the J call TRBJ2-3; TRBD2 aligns across 7 bases. The sequence came from a man aged 18-30 years in good health. DNA of the CDR3: TGTGCCAGCAGTGAATATCGGAGCGGGAACACAGATACGCAGTATTTT. Translation gives CASSEYRSGNTDTQYF.